This entry is about one TCR beta chain. Its antigen is still unknown. In germline, CDR1 is SGHRS, CDR2 YFSETQ. J gave up 2 bases and V 4 bases, and 5 bases lay outside the gene matches. CDR3 length: 15 residues. The sample is drawn from a study of cytomegalovirus exposure and HLA in healthy donors. Study-wide results and limits: Cytomegalovirus association was listed for roughly 160 TCR beta chains. Researchers reported in a later analysis that a missense DCLRE1C variant was tied to TCR beta V- and J-gene trimming. Later analysis identified several of the most significant clusters that appeared linked to common viral pathogens.

60 Vbeta and 13 Jbeta primers were used in PCR. Sequenced by immunoSEQ multiplex PCR; TCRdb stores in-frame clones only, minus some. In all, the sample yields some 72,000 clones. The source is a boy younger than 18 in good health and CMV-seronegative. The sample consisted of PBMCs. The gene calls are TRBV5-1 and TRBJ2-5; 10 nucleotides match TRBD2. CDR3 coding DNA: TGCGCCAGCAGCCTGGGGACTAGCGAACAAGAGACCCAGTACTTC. Protein: CASSLGTSEQETQYF.